This T cell receptor (beta chain) is drawn from a study of T cells in Graves' hyperthyroidism and ophthalmopathy. The CDR3 loop spans 16 amino acids. The germline gives CDR1 SGHDN, CDR2 FVKESK. V shed 0 bases and J 7 bases; nucleotides not matched to a gene: 7. This clonotype was seen many times. Fresh peripheral blood, about 10 ml of it, supplied the PBMCs. There were TCR beta CDR3 regions amplified from RNA transcripts. An initial round of RT-PCR targeting the TCR CDR3 relied on the HTBI primer set. TCRdb independently ran MiXCR on the multiplex PCR reads; one entry per CDR3 protein. The table has under 350,000 distinct CDR3 sequences, roughly 23% seen once.

The V and J genes are TRBV14 and TRBJ2-1; 9 positions agree with TRBD1. Sequenced sample: blood. The source of this sequence is a woman between 50 and 59 years old with Graves' hyperthyroidism. Here the CDR3 DNA reads TGTGCCAGCAGCCAAGATAGTGGGACAGGGAGTAATGAGCAGTTCTTC. It translates to CASSQDSGTGSNEQFF.